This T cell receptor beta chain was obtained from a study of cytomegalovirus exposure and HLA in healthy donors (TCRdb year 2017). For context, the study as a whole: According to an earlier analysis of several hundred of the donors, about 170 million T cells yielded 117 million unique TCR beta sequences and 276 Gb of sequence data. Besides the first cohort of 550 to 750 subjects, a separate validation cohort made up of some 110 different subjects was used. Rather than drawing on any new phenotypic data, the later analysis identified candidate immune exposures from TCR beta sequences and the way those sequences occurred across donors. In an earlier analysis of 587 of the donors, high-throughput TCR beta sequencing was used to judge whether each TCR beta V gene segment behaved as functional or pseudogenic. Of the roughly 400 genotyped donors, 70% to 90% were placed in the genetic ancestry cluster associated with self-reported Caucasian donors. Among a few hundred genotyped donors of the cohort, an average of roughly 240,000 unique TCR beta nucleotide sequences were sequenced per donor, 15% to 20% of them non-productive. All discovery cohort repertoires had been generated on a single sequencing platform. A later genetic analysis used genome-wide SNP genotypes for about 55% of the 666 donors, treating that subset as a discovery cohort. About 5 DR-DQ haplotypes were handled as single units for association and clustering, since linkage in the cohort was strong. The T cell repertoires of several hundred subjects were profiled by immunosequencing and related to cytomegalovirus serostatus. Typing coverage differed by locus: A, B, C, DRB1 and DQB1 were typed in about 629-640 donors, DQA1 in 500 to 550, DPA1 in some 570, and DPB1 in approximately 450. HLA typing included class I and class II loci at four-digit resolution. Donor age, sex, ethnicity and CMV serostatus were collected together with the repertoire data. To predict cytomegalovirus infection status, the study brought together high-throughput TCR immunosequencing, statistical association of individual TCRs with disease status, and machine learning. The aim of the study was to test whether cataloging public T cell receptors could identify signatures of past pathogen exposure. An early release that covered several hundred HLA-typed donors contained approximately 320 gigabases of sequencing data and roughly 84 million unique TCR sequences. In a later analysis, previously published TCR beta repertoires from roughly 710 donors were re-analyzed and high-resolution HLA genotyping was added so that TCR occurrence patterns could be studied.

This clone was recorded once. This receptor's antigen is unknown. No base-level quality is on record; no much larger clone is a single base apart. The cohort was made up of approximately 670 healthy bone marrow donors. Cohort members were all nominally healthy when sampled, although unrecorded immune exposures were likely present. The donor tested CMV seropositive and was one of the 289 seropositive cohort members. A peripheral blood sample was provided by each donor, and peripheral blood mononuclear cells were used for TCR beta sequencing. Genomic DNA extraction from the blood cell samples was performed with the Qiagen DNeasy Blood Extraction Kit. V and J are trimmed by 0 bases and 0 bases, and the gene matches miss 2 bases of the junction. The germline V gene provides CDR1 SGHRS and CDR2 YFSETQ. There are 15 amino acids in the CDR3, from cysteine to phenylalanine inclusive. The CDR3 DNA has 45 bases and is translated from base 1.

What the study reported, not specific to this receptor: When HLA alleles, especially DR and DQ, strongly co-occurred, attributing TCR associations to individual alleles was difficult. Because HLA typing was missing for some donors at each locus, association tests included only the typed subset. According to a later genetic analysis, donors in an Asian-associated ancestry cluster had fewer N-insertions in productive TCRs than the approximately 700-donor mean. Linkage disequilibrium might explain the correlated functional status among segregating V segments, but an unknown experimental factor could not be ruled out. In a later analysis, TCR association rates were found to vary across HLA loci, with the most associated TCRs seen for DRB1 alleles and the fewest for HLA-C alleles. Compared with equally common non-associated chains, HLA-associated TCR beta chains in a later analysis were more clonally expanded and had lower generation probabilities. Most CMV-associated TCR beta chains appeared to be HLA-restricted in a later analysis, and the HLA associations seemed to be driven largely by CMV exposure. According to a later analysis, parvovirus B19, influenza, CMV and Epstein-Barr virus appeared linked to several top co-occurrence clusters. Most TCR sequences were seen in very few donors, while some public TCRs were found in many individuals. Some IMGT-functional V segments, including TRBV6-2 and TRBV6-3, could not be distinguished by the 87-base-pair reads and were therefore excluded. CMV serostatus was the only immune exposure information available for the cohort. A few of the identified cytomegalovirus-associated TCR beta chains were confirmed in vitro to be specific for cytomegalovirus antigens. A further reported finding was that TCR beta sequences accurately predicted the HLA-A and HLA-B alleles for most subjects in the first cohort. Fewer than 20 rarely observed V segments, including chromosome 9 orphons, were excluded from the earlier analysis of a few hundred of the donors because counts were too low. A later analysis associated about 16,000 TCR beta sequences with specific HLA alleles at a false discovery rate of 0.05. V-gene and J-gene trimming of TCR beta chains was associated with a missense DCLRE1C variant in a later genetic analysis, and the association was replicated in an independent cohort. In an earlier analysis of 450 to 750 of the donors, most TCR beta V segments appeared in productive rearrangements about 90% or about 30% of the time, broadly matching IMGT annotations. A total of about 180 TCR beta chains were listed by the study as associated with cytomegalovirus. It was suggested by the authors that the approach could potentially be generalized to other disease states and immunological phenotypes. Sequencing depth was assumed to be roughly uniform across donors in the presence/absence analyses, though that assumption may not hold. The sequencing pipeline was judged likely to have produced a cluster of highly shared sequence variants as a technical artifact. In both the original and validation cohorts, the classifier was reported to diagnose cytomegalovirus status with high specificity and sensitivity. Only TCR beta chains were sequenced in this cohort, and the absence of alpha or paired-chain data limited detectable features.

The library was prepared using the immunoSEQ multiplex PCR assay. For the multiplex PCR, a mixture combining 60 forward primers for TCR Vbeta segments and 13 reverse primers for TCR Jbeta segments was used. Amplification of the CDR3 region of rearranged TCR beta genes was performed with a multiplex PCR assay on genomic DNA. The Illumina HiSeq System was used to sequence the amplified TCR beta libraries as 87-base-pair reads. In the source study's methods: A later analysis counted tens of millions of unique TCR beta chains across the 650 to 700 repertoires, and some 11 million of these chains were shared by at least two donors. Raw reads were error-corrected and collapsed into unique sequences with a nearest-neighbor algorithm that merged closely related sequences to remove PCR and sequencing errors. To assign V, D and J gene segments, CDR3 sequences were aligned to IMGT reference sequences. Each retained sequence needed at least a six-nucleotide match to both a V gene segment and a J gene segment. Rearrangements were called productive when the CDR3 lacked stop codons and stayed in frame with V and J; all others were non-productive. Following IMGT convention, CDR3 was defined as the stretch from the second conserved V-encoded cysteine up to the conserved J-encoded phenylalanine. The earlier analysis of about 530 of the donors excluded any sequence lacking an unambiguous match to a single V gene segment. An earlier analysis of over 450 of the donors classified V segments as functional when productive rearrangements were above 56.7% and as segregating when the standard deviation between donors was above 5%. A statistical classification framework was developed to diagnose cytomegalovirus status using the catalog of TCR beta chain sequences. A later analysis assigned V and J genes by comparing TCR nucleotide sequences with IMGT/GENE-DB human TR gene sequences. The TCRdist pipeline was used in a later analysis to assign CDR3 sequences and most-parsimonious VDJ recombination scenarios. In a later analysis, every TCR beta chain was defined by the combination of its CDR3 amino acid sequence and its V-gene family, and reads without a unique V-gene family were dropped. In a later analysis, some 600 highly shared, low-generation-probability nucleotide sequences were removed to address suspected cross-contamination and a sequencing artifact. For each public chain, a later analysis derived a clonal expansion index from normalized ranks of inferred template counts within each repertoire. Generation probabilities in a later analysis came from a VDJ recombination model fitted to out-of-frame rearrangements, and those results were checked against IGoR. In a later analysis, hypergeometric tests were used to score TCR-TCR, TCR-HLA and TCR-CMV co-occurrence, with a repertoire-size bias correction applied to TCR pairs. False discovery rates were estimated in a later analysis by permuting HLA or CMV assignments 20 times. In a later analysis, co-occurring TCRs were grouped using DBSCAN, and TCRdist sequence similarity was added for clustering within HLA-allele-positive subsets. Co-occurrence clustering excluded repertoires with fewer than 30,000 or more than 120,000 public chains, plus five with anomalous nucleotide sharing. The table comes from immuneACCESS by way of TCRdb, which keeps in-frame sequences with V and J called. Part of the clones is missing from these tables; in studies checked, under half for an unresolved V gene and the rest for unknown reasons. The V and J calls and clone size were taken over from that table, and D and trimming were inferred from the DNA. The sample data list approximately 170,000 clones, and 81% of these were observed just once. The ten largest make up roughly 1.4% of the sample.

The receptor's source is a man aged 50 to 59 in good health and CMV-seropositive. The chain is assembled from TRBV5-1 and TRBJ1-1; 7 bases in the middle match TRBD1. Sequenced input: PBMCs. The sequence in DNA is TGCGCCAGCAGCTTGGCGGGACAGATGAACACTGAAGCTTTCTTT. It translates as CASSLAGQMNTEAFF.